This T cell receptor (beta chain) was profiled in a study of breast tumors, draining lymph nodes, adjacent tissues. Points on this clonotype: A junction end diverges from the germline sequence, so it may reflect a read error.

Breast cancer patients provided tissue from their axillary draining lymph nodes. TCRdb ran MiXCR on the multiplex PCR reads and lists one entry per CDR3 protein. The repertoire has around 170,000 distinct CDR3 sequences, around a third of them found once; the top ten carry roughly 4.3%. This CDR3 spans 16 amino acids. Germline V gene lookup returns CDR1 LNHNV and CDR2 YYDKDF (reference sequence). The chain carries TRBV15 and TRBJ1-6; the match to TRBD1 covers 7 bases. The specimen sequenced was axillary lymph node tissue. This sequence originates from a female donor with breast cancer. Some clones in this sample may be carry-over from other donors' samples. The CDR3 spells CATSRPETGTGSPPHF. The CDR3 DNA follows: TGTGCCACCAGCAGACCCGAGACAGGGACGGGTTCACCCCCCCACTTT.